The source of this T cell receptor (beta chain) is a study of identical twins. Whole-study findings and limits: Monozygotic twin pairs showed more out-of-frame TCR alpha sharing than models estimated.

TCRdb called the 5' RACE reads again in MiXCR, with one record for every CDR3 protein. The sample includes hundreds of thousands of distinct CDR3 sequences, 15% to 20% of them seen just once. The trim removed 5 bases at V and 7 bases at J, leaving 11 bases unmatched. This CDR3 spans 16 amino acids. Germline-derived CDR1 and CDR2 are SGHTA and FQGNSA. The sample holds a few counts of this clonotype. Its matching antigen is unknown. These data are also associated with another study on T cells expressing NK-cell markers. Turning to that study: Underlying the TCR beta repertoires were sorted CD3+CD56+NKG2C+, CD3+CD56+NKG2C- and CD3+CD56-NKG2C+ T cells. One observes that, in several donors, these clonotypes were also the leading ones within the CD3+CD56-NKG2C+ fraction.

The receptor's source is a woman between 18 and 29 years old in good health. This rearrangement joins TRBV7-2 to TRBJ2-1, with 10 positions matching TRBD1. Sequencing was carried out using PBMCs. The CDR3: CASSPRQGALPNEQFF. Here the CDR3 DNA reads TGTGCCAGCAGCCCCAGACAGGGGGCCTTACCTAATGAGCAGTTCTTC. Supplemented by reference TRBV7-2 and TRBJ2-1, the full variable domain reads GAGVSQSPSNKVTEKGKDVELRCDPISGHTALYWYRQSLGQGLEFLIYFQGNSAPDKSGLPSDRFSAERTGGSVSTLTIQRTQQEDSAVYLCASSPRQGALPNEQFFGPGTRLTVL.